The rows below give T cell receptor beta chains drawn from one sample of a study of long-term antiretroviral therapy in people with HIV. Generated by immunoSEQ multiplex PCR, the TCRdb table keeps only in-frame clones and is missing some. The repertoire has some 19,000 clones, around 77% of them found once; the top ten carry approximately 6.9%. The source was unsorted PBMCs, collected 2.2 years after starting antiretroviral therapy. Receptors originate from a man aged 45-65 years with HIV. Both conserved end residues are part of each CDR3. A D gene is named only where the DNA matches it firmly. Rows give clone size only sometimes, using once, few, many, or a class for an expanded clone.

>.|TRBJ1-2|.|TRBV4-3
CASSQDRGFGYTF
TGCGCCAGCAGCCAAGACCGGGGTTTCGGCTACACCTTC
>.|TRBJ2-7|.|TRBV18
CASSPVGFDGEQYF
TGTGCCAGCTCACCGGTGGGGTTTGATGGCGAGCAGTACTTC
>.|TRBJ1-2|TRBD1|TRBV5-1
CASSRLQQGETGYTF
TGCGCCAGCAGCCGATTACAACAGGGGGAGACTGGCTACACCTTC
>.|TRBJ2-5|.|TRBV6-1
CASSELGRSAQYF
TGTGCCAGCAGTGAATTAGGCAGGTCGGCCCAGTACTTC
>.|TRBJ2-5|TRBD2|TRBV2
CASSGQTSDQETQYF
TGTGCCAGCAGTGGACAAACTAGCGACCAAGAGACCCAGTACTTC
>.|TRBJ2-2|.|TRBV11-2
CASMAWGGELFF
TGTGCCAGCATGGCCTGGGGCGGGGAGCTGTTTTTT
>.|TRBJ2-5|TRBD2|TRBV9
CASSVSGTSGETQYF
TGTGCCAGCAGCGTAAGCGGGACTAGCGGAGAGACCCAGTACTTC
>.|TRBJ1-2|.|TRBV5-6
CASSLIRANYGYTF
TGTGCCAGCAGCTTGATCAGGGCTAACTATGGCTACACCTTC
>.|TRBJ2-6|.|TRBV15
CATSRDRGTGANVLTF
TGTGCCACCAGCAGAGATCGAGGTACAGGGGCCAACGTCCTGACTTTC
>.|TRBJ2-7|.|TRBV5-1
CASRVQLTSYEQYF
TGCGCCAGCAGGGTACAACTAACCTCGTACGAGCAGTACTTC
>.|TRBJ2-1|.|TRBV6-5
CASSYLSYNEQFF
TGTGCCAGCAGTTACCTATCCTACAATGAGCAGTTCTTC
>.|TRBJ2-7|.|TRBV5-1
CASSLQQGYEQYF
TGCGCCAGCAGCTTACAACAGGGCTACGAGCAGTACTTC
>.|TRBJ1-2|.|TRBV11-3
CASSLARGVGYTF
TGTGCCAGCAGCTTAGCCAGGGGAGTCGGCTACACCTTC
>.|TRBJ1-1|.|TRBV5-1
CASSWTSDGTEAFF
TGCGCCAGCAGCTGGACCAGCGACGGCACTGAAGCTTTCTTT
>.|TRBJ1-1|.|TRBV5-1
CASSLKMGGRLNTEAFF
TGCGCCAGCAGCTTGAAGATGGGGGGACGGTTGAACACTGAAGCTTTCTTT
>few|TRBJ2-5|TRBD1|TRBV7-8
CASSFWGQGQETQYF
TGTGCCAGCAGCTTTTGGGGACAGGGACAAGAGACCCAGTACTTC
>.|TRBJ1-1|.|TRBV5-6
CASSRTHRVWGNTEAFF
TGTGCCAGCAGCCGGACTCACAGGGTATGGGGGAACACTGAAGCTTTCTTT
>.|TRBJ2-3|.|TRBV19
CASSMGSTTDTQYF
TGTGCCAGTAGTATGGGCAGCACCACAGATACGCAGTATTTT
>.|TRBJ2-5|.|TRBV18
CASSPVAFQETQYF
TGTGCCAGCTCACCGGTCGCGTTCCAAGAGACCCAGTACTTC
>.|TRBJ2-2|TRBD1|TRBV4-3
CASSQDWRDRFSTGELFF
TGCGCCAGCAGCCAAGATTGGAGGGACAGGTTTTCAACCGGGGAGCTGTTTTTT
>.|TRBJ2-5|TRBD1|TRBV7-9
CASSARQGAETQYF
TGTGCCAGCAGCGCCAGACAGGGAGCAGAGACCCAGTACTTC
>.|TRBJ1-5|.|TRBV30
CAWSTGGSSNQPQHF
TGTGCCTGGAGTACCGGTGGCAGCAGCAATCAGCCCCAGCATTTT
>.|TRBJ2-7|.|TRBV5-1
CASSLAMTSYEQYF
TGCGCCAGCAGCTTGGCCATGACTAGCTACGAGCAGTACTTC
>.|TRBJ2-7|.|TRBV21-1
CASSKDGPPPYEQYF
TGTGCCAGCAGCAAAGACGGACCCCCTCCCTACGAGCAGTACTTC
>.|TRBJ2-1|.|TRBV11-3
CASSLDFRGGVSEQFF
TGTGCCAGCAGCTTAGATTTCCGAGGTGGGGTTAGCGAGCAGTTCTTC
>.|TRBJ2-7|.|TRBV27
CASTQGGRQGYEQYF
TGTGCCAGCACTCAGGGGGGCAGGCAAGGCTACGAGCAGTACTTC
>.|TRBJ1-1|.|TRBV25-1
CASMLGGPSGTEAFF
TGTGCCAGCATGCTTGGGGGGCCAAGCGGCACTGAAGCTTTCTTT
>.|TRBJ2-2|.|TRBV5-4
CASNFGSRATGELFF
TGTGCCAGCAACTTTGGTTCCAGGGCAACCGGGGAGCTGTTTTTT
>.|TRBJ2-2|.|TRBV9
CASSVSARHTGELFF
TGTGCCAGCAGCGTAAGCGCCAGGCACACCGGGGAGCTGTTTTTT
>.|TRBJ2-1|.|TRBV30
CAWSGTSYNEQFF
TGTGCCTGGAGTGGGACCTCCTACAATGAGCAGTTCTTC
>.|TRBJ2-5|.|TRBV27
CASRNRGGETQYF
TGTGCCAGCAGAAACAGGGGAGGTGAGACCCAGTACTTC
>.|TRBJ1-3|.|TRBV28
CASSNRGNTIYF
TGTGCCAGCAGTAATCGGGGGAACACCATATATTTT
>once|TRBJ2-7|.|TRBV4-3
CASSQAGHFSYEQYF
TGCGCCAGCAGCCAAGCGGGACACTTCTCCTACGAGCAGTACTTC
>medium-sized|TRBJ2-1|.|TRBV7-3
CASSPQLGQLNEQFF
TGTGCCAGCAGTCCCCAACTAGGACAGCTCAATGAGCAGTTCTTC
>.|TRBJ1-5|.|TRBV7-9
CASSLWGSSNQPQHF
TGTGCCAGCAGCTTATGGGGTTCGAGCAATCAGCCCCAGCATTTT
>.|TRBJ2-5|.|TRBV4-3
CASSQDFQTQETQYF
TGCGCCAGCAGCCAAGATTTCCAGACCCAAGAGACCCAGTACTTC
>.|TRBJ2-5|.|TRBV14
CASSQDPGRQETQYF
TGTGCCAGCAGCCAAGATCCAGGGCGTCAAGAGACCCAGTACTTC
>.|TRBJ2-4|.|TRBV6-6
CASSFDLAKNIQYF
TGTGCCAGCAGTTTTGACCTGGCCAAAAACATTCAGTACTTC
>.|TRBJ1-2|TRBD1|TRBV6-6
CASRQGARGYTF
TGTGCCAGCAGACAGGGGGCTCGGGGCTACACCTTC
>.|TRBJ1-2|TRBD1|TRBV25-1
CASQEGTGGAGYGYTF
TGTGCCAGCCAGGAAGGGACAGGGGGCGCGGGGTATGGCTACACCTTC
>.|TRBJ1-2|TRBD1|TRBV7-9
CASSPSGGAGGYTF
TGTGCCAGCAGCCCCTCAGGGGGCGCGGGAGGCTACACCTTC
>.|TRBJ2-7|TRBD2|TRBV28
CASSSRTSGGPYEQYF
TGTGCCAGCAGTTCCAGGACTAGCGGGGGGCCTTACGAGCAGTACTTC
>.|TRBJ2-1|TRBD1|TRBV29-1
CSFRGQGYEQFF
TGCAGCTTCCGGGGACAGGGCTATGAGCAGTTCTTC
>.|TRBJ2-3|TRBD1|TRBV10-1
CASSSWTGTGTDTQYF
TGCGCCAGCAGCTCTTGGACCGGGACAGGCACAGATACGCAGTATTTT
>.|TRBJ2-7|.|TRBV6-5
CASGEGSYEQYF
TGTGCCAGCGGAGAGGGTTCCTACGAGCAGTACTTC
>.|TRBJ2-3|.|TRBV15
CATSRGGMGTDTQYF
TGTGCCACCAGCAGAGGCGGGATGGGGACAGATACGCAGTATTTT
>few|TRBJ1-2|.|TRBV18
CASSDDYGYTF
TGTGCCAGCTCAGACGACTATGGCTACACCTTC
>few|TRBJ2-5|.|TRBV5-1
CASSLVHLQETQYF
TGCGCCAGCAGCTTGGTTCACCTCCAAGAGACCCAGTACTTC
>.|TRBJ2-7|.|TRBV7-2
CASSPDGASAYEQYF
TGTGCCAGCAGCCCGGACGGAGCGAGCGCATACGAGCAGTACTTC
>.|TRBJ2-3|TRBD2|TRBV28
CASSDSGRGGTDTQYF
TGTGCCAGCAGTGATAGCGGGAGAGGCGGCACAGATACGCAGTATTTT
>.|TRBJ1-3|.|TRBV5-5
CASSLVRASSGNTIYF
TGTGCCAGCAGCTTGGTTCGGGCCAGCTCTGGAAACACCATATATTTT
>.|TRBJ2-7|.|TRBV6-5
CASSYTGFSYEQYF
TGTGCCAGCAGTTACACAGGGTTCTCCTACGAGCAGTACTTC
>.|TRBJ2-2|TRBD2|TRBV4-3
CASSQNPGLAAGELFF
TGCGCCAGCAGCCAAAATCCGGGACTAGCGGCCGGGGAGCTGTTTTTT
>.|TRBJ1-1|.|TRBV28
CATRVGAEAFF
TGTGCCACCAGGGTTGGGGCTGAAGCTTTCTTT
>.|TRBJ2-3|TRBD1|TRBV6-5
CASSYDPTGISDTQYF
TGTGCCAGCAGTTACGACCCGACAGGGATCTCAGATACGCAGTATTTT
>.|TRBJ2-3|.|TRBV9
CASSANGGGSTDTQYF
TGTGCCAGCAGCGCGAACGGGGGAGGTAGCACAGATACGCAGTATTTT
>.|TRBJ2-3|.|TRBV27
CASSFFLGTLTDTQYF
TGTGCCAGCAGTTTCTTCCTCGGGACTCTCACAGATACGCAGTATTTT